This record covers a single T cell receptor beta chain. Its specific antigen is unknown. Base qualities are not provided; no much larger clone lies one nucleotide away. The cohort was made up of approximately 670 healthy bone marrow donors. At the time of sampling, all cohort members were nominally healthy, though unrecorded immune exposures were likely present. The donor tested CMV seropositive and was one of the 289 seropositive cohort members. Each donor provided a peripheral blood sample, and peripheral blood mononuclear cells were used for TCR beta sequencing. Genomic DNA was extracted from the blood cell samples with the Qiagen DNeasy Blood Extraction Kit. Library preparation was by the immunoSEQ multiplex PCR assay. For the multiplex PCR, a mixture combining 60 forward primers for TCR Vbeta segments and 13 reverse primers for TCR Jbeta segments was used. The CDR3 region of rearranged TCR beta genes was amplified from genomic DNA by a multiplex PCR assay. On the Illumina HiSeq System, the amplified TCR beta libraries were sequenced as 87-base-pair reads. In the authors' own workflow: In a later analysis, roughly 80 million unique TCR beta chains were counted across the 500 to 850 repertoires, and approximately 11 million of these chains were shared by at least two donors. Raw reads were error-corrected and collapsed into unique sequences with a nearest-neighbor algorithm that merged closely related sequences to remove PCR and sequencing errors. V, D and J gene segments were assigned by aligning CDR3 sequences to IMGT reference sequences. For a sequence to be retained, a match of at least six nucleotides was required to both a V gene segment and a J gene segment. A rearrangement was called productive if the CDR3 had no stop codons and remained in frame with V and J, and every other rearrangement was called non-productive. CDR3 was defined by IMGT convention, running from the second conserved V-encoded cysteine to the conserved J-encoded phenylalanine. The earlier analysis of 450 to 750 of the donors excluded any sequence lacking an unambiguous match to a single V gene segment. In an earlier analysis of 500 to 750 of the donors, V segments were called functional above 56.7% productive rearrangements and were called segregating when the between-donor standard deviation exceeded 5%. A statistical classification framework was built to diagnose cytomegalovirus status from the catalog of TCR beta chain sequences. A later analysis assigned V and J genes by comparing TCR nucleotide sequences with IMGT/GENE-DB human TR gene sequences. Using the TCRdist pipeline, a later analysis assigned CDR3 sequences along with most-parsimonious VDJ recombination scenarios. In a later analysis, every TCR beta chain was defined by the combination of its CDR3 amino acid sequence and its V-gene family, and reads without a unique V-gene family were dropped. In a later analysis, around 650 highly shared, low-generation-probability nucleotide sequences were removed to address suspected cross-contamination and a sequencing artifact. In a later analysis, a clonal expansion index was calculated for each public chain from normalized within-repertoire ranks of inferred template counts. In a later analysis, generation probabilities were computed with a VDJ recombination model fitted to out-of-frame rearrangements, and the resulting probabilities were checked against IGoR. In a later analysis, TCR-TCR, TCR-HLA and TCR-CMV co-occurrence was scored with hypergeometric tests, and a repertoire-size bias correction was applied to TCR pairs. In a later analysis, false discovery rates were estimated by permuting HLA or CMV assignments 20 times. In a later analysis, co-occurring TCRs were grouped using DBSCAN, and TCRdist sequence similarity was added for clustering within HLA-allele-positive subsets. Repertoires with fewer than 30,000 or more than 120,000 public chains, plus five repertoires with anomalous nucleotide sharing, were excluded from co-occurrence clustering. The immuneACCESS repertoire file appears here via TCRdb, limited to in-frame rearrangements. These files lack a portion of the clones; in checked studies, under half of the deficit traces to unresolved V genes, and the cause of the others is not known. Clonal size and the V and J genes are those of that table, whereas D and trimming came from the DNA. The sample yields 100,000 to 140,000 clones; less than 85% were counted once. Jointly, the top ten make up approximately 14% of the sample.

The source of the sample is a study of cytomegalovirus exposure and HLA in healthy donors (dated 2017 in TCRdb). About the study as a whole: An earlier analysis of some 550 of the donors reported approximately 290 Gb of sequence data and more than 90 million unique TCR beta sequences from approximately 180 million T cells. Every discovery cohort repertoire had been produced on one sequencing platform. The aim of the study was to test whether cataloging public T cell receptors could identify signatures of past pathogen exposure. An early release that covered roughly 600 HLA-typed donors contained 300 to 350 gigabases of sequencing data and about 84 million unique TCR sequences. About five DR-DQ haplotypes were treated as single units for association and clustering because of strong linkage in the cohort. A later genetic analysis used genome-wide SNP genotypes for about 55% of the 666 donors, treating that subset as a discovery cohort. To predict cytomegalovirus infection status, the study combined high-throughput TCR immunosequencing, statistical association of individual TCRs with disease status, and machine learning. Alongside the repertoire data, information on donor age, sex, ethnicity and CMV serostatus was compiled. HLA typing covered class I and class II loci at four-digit resolution. An earlier analysis of about 620 of the donors applied high-throughput TCR beta sequencing to assess whether each TCR beta V gene segment acted as functional or pseudogenic. The later analysis used no new phenotypic data to find candidate immune exposures, relying instead on TCR beta sequences and their occurrence across donors. In a later analysis, previously published TCR beta repertoires from 600 to 850 donors were re-analyzed and high-resolution HLA genotyping was added so that TCR occurrence patterns could be studied. The study used immunosequencing to profile the T cell repertoires of approximately 650 subjects and linked those repertoires to cytomegalovirus serostatus. Of the 300 to 500 genotyped donors, 70% to 90% were placed in the genetic ancestry cluster associated with self-reported Caucasian donors. The number of typed donors differed by locus: about 620-640 for A, B, C, DRB1 and DQB1; some 500 for DQA1; roughly 600 for DPA1; and about 450 for DPB1. A separate validation cohort of 90 to 150 different subjects was used in addition to the approximately 700-subject first cohort. Among some 400 genotyped donors of the cohort, an average of around 250,000 unique TCR beta nucleotide sequences was sequenced per donor, of which 15% to 20% were non-productive.

The trim is 5 bases for V and 2 bases for J, with a gap of 11 bases between the germline ends. The germline V gene yields SGHTA for CDR1 and FQGNSA for CDR2. Spanning cysteine to phenylalanine, the CDR3 consists of 14 amino acids. CDR3 DNA only is kept here, 42 bases in frame from base 1. Points the paper makes about the study in general: When HLA alleles, especially DR and DQ, strongly co-occurred, TCR associations were difficult to assign to individual alleles. A later genetic analysis associated a missense DCLRE1C variant with V-gene and J-gene trimming of TCR beta chains, and an independent cohort replicated the association. HLA typing was unavailable for some donors at each locus, so association tests used only the typed subset. Sequencing depth was assumed to be roughly uniform across donors in the presence/absence analyses, though that assumption may not hold. Across donors, most TCR sequences were observed very rarely, whereas some public TCRs were present in many individuals. In a later analysis, HLA-associated TCR beta chains showed more clonal expansion and lower generation probabilities than non-associated chains that were equally common. The 87-base-pair reads could not distinguish some IMGT-functional V segments, including TRBV6-2 and TRBV6-3, so those segments were excluded. In this cohort, only TCR beta chains were sequenced, and detectable features were limited by the absence of alpha or paired-chain data. A later analysis associated about 16,000 TCR beta sequences with specific HLA alleles at a false discovery rate of 0.05. According to a later analysis, TCR association rates differed among HLA loci, with DRB1 alleles showing the most associated TCRs and HLA-C alleles showing the fewest. According to a later analysis, parvovirus B19, influenza, CMV and Epstein-Barr virus appeared linked to several top co-occurrence clusters. The sequencing pipeline was judged likely to have produced a cluster of highly shared sequence variants as a technical artifact. A later genetic analysis reported fewer N-insertions in productive TCRs among donors in an Asian-associated ancestry cluster than the roughly 700-donor mean. In the study, 150 to 200 TCR beta chains were listed as associated with cytomegalovirus. Correlated functional status among segregating V segments might be attributable to linkage disequilibrium, but an unknown experimental factor could not be ruled out. Immune exposure information for the cohort was limited to CMV serostatus. According to the authors, the approach could potentially be generalized to other disease states and immunological phenotypes. The classifier was reported to diagnose cytomegalovirus status with high specificity and sensitivity in both the original cohort and the validation cohort. According to a later analysis, most CMV-associated TCR beta chains appeared to be HLA-restricted, and the HLA associations seemed to be driven largely by CMV exposure. A further reported finding was that TCR beta sequences accurately predicted the HLA-A and HLA-B alleles for most subjects in the first cohort. A few of the identified cytomegalovirus-associated TCR beta chains were confirmed in vitro to be specific for cytomegalovirus antigens. In an earlier analysis of 587 of the donors, most TCR beta V segments were observed in productive rearrangements about 90% or about 30% of the time, broadly matching IMGT annotations. The earlier analysis of 450 to 700 of the donors excluded roughly 17 rarely observed V segments, including chromosome 9 orphons, because counts were too low.

Input material: PBMCs. The chain joins TRBV7-2 to TRBJ2-3; the D gene is perhaps TRBD2, on 6 matching bases. The TCR comes from a woman aged 40 to 50 in good health and CMV-seropositive. The DNA sequence is given as TGTGCCAGCAGCCCCGGACTATCCACAGATACGCAGTATTTT. It translates as CASSPGLSTDTQYF.